The rows below give T cell receptor beta chains drawn from one sample of a study of cytomegalovirus exposure and HLA in healthy donors. The protocol was immunoSEQ multiplex PCR, while the TCRdb copy is restricted to in-frame clones and leaves out a portion. The profile shows about 200,000 clones, under 85% of them singletons. The specimen sequenced was PBMCs. These receptors all come from a man aged 50-59 years in good health and CMV-seronegative. Both conserved end residues are part of each CDR3. Each record gives: CDR3 protein, CDR3 DNA, J gene, clone size, V gene, D gene. A D gene is named only where the DNA matches it firmly. Size tells how often a clone was seen (once, few, many) or the class of an expanded clone, and some rows leave it out.

CASSAGTGYQPQHF,TGTGCCAGTAGCGCCGGGACAGGGTATCAGCCCCAGCATTTT,TRBJ1-5,.,TRBV19,TRBD1
CASSLDGTGRMAGANVLTF,TGTGCCAGCAGCTTAGACGGGACAGGGAGAATGGCTGGGGCCAACGTCCTGACTTTC,TRBJ2-6,.,TRBV7-2,TRBD1
CAPEGGQYTGELFF,TGTGCCCCCGAGGGGGGACAGTACACCGGGGAGCTGTTTTTT,TRBJ2-2,.,TRBV7-9,.
CASSKARAGSNQPQHF,TGTGCCAGCAGCAAAGCGCGTGCAGGTAGCAATCAGCCCCAGCATTTT,TRBJ1-5,.,TRBV21-1,.
CASSLMTGLRAEAFF,TGTGCCAGCAGCTTAATGACAGGGCTGAGGGCTGAAGCTTTCTTT,TRBJ1-1,few,TRBV5-5,TRBD1
CASSPGGGRYEQYF,TGTGCCAGCAGCCCCGGCGGAGGGAGATACGAGCAGTACTTC,TRBJ2-7,.,TRBV9,.
CASSLITSWYEQYF,TGTGCCAGCAGTTTAATCACTAGTTGGTACGAGCAGTACTTC,TRBJ2-7,.,TRBV28,.
CASSPQGMNTEAFF,TGTGCCAGCAGCCCTCAGGGTATGAACACTGAAGCTTTCTTT,TRBJ1-1,.,TRBV7-9,.
CAISEQRLAGRSYEQYF,TGTGCCATCAGTGAGCAGAGGCTAGCGGGACGTTCCTACGAGCAGTACTTC,TRBJ2-7,.,TRBV10-3,TRBD2
CASSLGGAPPLFF,TGCGCCAGCAGCTTGGGCGGAGCCCCGCCTCTGTTCTTC,TRBJ2-1,.,TRBV5-1,.
CASSLLTGQETQYF,TGTGCCAGCTCACTTTTGACAGGACAAGAGACCCAGTACTTC,TRBJ2-5,.,TRBV18,.
CASSSTGGGSTEAFF,TGTGCCAGCAGTTCTACAGGGGGAGGAAGTACTGAAGCTTTCTTT,TRBJ1-1,once,TRBV27,TRBD1
CAWSVGGGSHEQFF,TGTGCCTGGAGTGTTGGGGGAGGGTCCCATGAGCAGTTCTTC,TRBJ2-1,.,TRBV30,TRBD2
CASSRSGANTEAFF,TGTGCCAGCTCGCGTTCGGGAGCGAACACTGAAGCTTTCTTT,TRBJ1-1,.,TRBV18,.
CASRIDRGQETQYF,TGTGCCAGCAGGATTGACAGGGGACAAGAGACCCAGTACTTC,TRBJ2-5,.,TRBV6-1,TRBD1
CASRAGGSREAFF,TGTGCCAGCAGGGCGGGGGGAAGTCGGGAAGCTTTCTTT,TRBJ1-1,once,TRBV6-1,.
CASSLGERQYF,TGTGCCAGCAGTTTGGGCGAGAGGCAGTACTTC,TRBJ2-7,.,TRBV27,.
CAWSGRNTEAFF,TGTGCCTGGAGTGGCAGGAACACTGAAGCTTTCTTT,TRBJ1-1,.,TRBV30,.
CASSMFNTGELFF,TGTGCCAGCAGCATGTTTAACACCGGGGAGCTGTTTTTT,TRBJ2-2,.,TRBV27,.
CASSQVGTSPSGEQYF,TGTGCCAGCAGCCAAGTCGGGACTAGCCCCTCGGGAGAGCAGTACTTC,TRBJ2-7,.,TRBV4-2,TRBD2
CASSLGKGRNEQYF,TGTGCCAGCAGCTTAGGAAAGGGGCGCAACGAGCAGTACTTC,TRBJ2-7,.,TRBV7-3,.
CASSLTSGSSYEQYF,TGTGCCAGCAGTTTGACTAGCGGAAGCTCCTACGAGCAGTACTTC,TRBJ2-7,.,TRBV6-1,TRBD2
CASSLAGPGTDTQYF,TGTGCCAGCAGCTTAGCAGGGCCGGGGACAGATACGCAGTATTTT,TRBJ2-3,few,TRBV7-9,.
CASSLRNNEQFF,TGTGCCAGCAGCTTGAGAAACAATGAGCAGTTCTTC,TRBJ2-1,.,TRBV7-8,.
CASSLVVRDRGHEQYF,TGTGCCAGCAGCTTGGTCGTCCGGGACAGGGGCCACGAGCAGTACTTC,TRBJ2-7,.,TRBV5-4,TRBD1
CSVALTSDYNEQFF,TGCAGCGTTGCACTGACTAGCGACTACAATGAGCAGTTCTTC,TRBJ2-1,.,TRBV29-1,TRBD2
CAARGGRITYEQYF,TGTGCCGCGCGGGGAGGGCGAATAACCTACGAGCAGTACTTC,TRBJ2-7,.,TRBV6-1,TRBD2
CASSVASVNTEAFF,TGTGCCAGCAGCGTAGCTTCAGTGAACACTGAAGCTTTCTTT,TRBJ1-1,once,TRBV9,.
CASRKEFNYGYTF,TGTGCCAGCAGAAAAGAGTTCAACTATGGCTACACCTTC,TRBJ1-2,few,TRBV6-1,.
CASSVRGAGRGEAFF,TGTGCCAGCAGTGTCAGGGGAGCGGGGAGGGGAGAAGCTTTCTTT,TRBJ1-1,.,TRBV6-1,.
CASSWGLAGGSYEQYF,TGCGCCAGCAGCTGGGGACTAGCGGGAGGCTCCTACGAGCAGTACTTC,TRBJ2-7,.,TRBV5-1,TRBD2
CASSLPSGTSLETQYF,TGTGCCAGCAGCCTCCCCTCCGGGACTAGCCTGGAGACCCAGTACTTC,TRBJ2-5,.,TRBV7-9,TRBD2
CASSQDRASNQPQHF,TGTGCCAGCAGCCAGGACAGGGCGAGCAATCAGCCCCAGCATTTT,TRBJ1-5,.,TRBV28,TRBD1